This TCR beta chain is from a study of technical replicates of blood from a few donors. TCRdb's table, derived via immunoSEQ multiplex PCR, lists solely in-frame clones and lacks some. The sample has 70,000 or so clones; 80% to 90% are singletons. As for this clone: At the DNA level, this CDR3 is encoded by other sequences in the same sample as well.

The receptor was derived from a human donor in good health. Some clones in this sample may be carry-over from other donors' samples. Sample: PBMCs.

CDR3 nucleotide sequence: TGTGCCAGCAGTGAGGCGGGCGGGACAGATACGCAGTATTTT. Its translation: CASSEAGGTDTQYF. This chain connects TRBV6-4 to TRBJ2-3; D might be TRBD2 (5 bases). Germline values: CDR1 MRHNA, CDR2 SNTAGT. Trimming cost V 3 bases and J 3 bases, with 10 bases left between them. The CDR3 loop spans 14 amino acids.